This T cell receptor beta chain is from a study of blood T cell repertoires in COVID-19. Looking at the study overall: From T cells, B-cell-depleted T cells, or PBMCs came the material, which was cDNA or gDNA.

Repertoires were generated with immunoSEQ multiplex PCR, while TCRdb's copy carries only in-frame clones and drops some. This sample has about 130,000 clones; roughly 84% occur once, and the top ten carry approximately 40%. This CDR3 has 15 amino acids. Germline V CDR1 and CDR2: LGHNA, YSLEER. The J segment lost 5 bases and the V segment lost 0 bases, leaving 4 bases of the junction unmatched. Sequencing was performed on peripheral blood. The genes are TRBV4-3 and TRBJ1-3; 7 nucleotides agree with TRBD1. The clonotype was recovered from a human donor in a cohort sampled during active COVID-19. In DNA form, the CDR3 reads TGCGCCAGCAGCCAAGACGACAGGGAGAGAAACACCATATATTTT. This codes for CASSQDDRERNTIYF.